This TCR beta chain appears in the sequencing data of a study of blood T cell repertoires in COVID-19. About the research overall: Specimens from acute and convalescent COVID-19 originated in the United States, Italy and Spain. The cDNA or gDNA used as material had been derived from T cells, B-cell-depleted T cells, or PBMCs.

The CDR3 covers 16 residues. Germline assignment: CDR1 MNHEY and CDR2 SVGAGI. V was cut by 3 bases and J by 0 bases, with 9 bases left in between. This clone came up a few times. Per the original methods: Amplified reference gene primers provided the basis for estimating nucleated cell counts. TCRdb's table, derived via immunoSEQ multiplex PCR, lists solely in-frame clones and lacks some. V and J calls plus clone size are reproduced from that table; the DNA served to infer D and trimming. Among 65,000 to 95,000 clones listed, about 73% were seen once. This clonotype originated in a man aged 45-65 years with active or convalescent COVID-19. This chain links TRBV6-5 with TRBJ1-6, with no clear D. Source material: peripheral blood. CDR3 amino acids: CASSYRESSYNSPLHF. The CDR3 nucleotides are TGTGCCAGCAGTTATCGCGAGAGCTCCTATAATTCACCCCTCCACTTT.